This TCR beta chain was sequenced in a study of blood T cells in healthy people across ages. Together with a sample-barcoded 5' primer, a J-beta primer mix was included in a second PCR lasting 7 to 11 cycles. TCRdb reprocessed the 5' RACE reads with MiXCR, giving one entry per CDR3 protein. In the table there are some 710,000 distinct CDR3 sequences, more than 35% of which are singletons. Germline V gene lookup returns CDR1 SGHTA and CDR2 FQGTGA. V was clipped by 5 bases and J by 10 bases; unmatched bases: 15. This CDR3 is built from 17 residues. The rearrangement joins TRBV7-3 to TRBJ2-1; 12 nucleotides align to TRBD1. The sample taken for sequencing was blood. This TCR was recovered from a man at least 80 years old in good health. This CDR3 is CASSLILGTGGSGEQFF. The CDR3 DNA sequence: TGTGCCAGCAGCCTAATCCTGGGGACAGGGGGCTCAGGGGAGCAGTTCTTC.